This TCR beta chain is drawn from a study of blood T cell repertoires in COVID-19. Study summary: Collection of acute and convalescent COVID-19 samples took place in the United States, Italy and Spain. In each case, the material was cDNA or gDNA derived from T cells, B-cell-depleted T cells, or PBMCs.

In the authors' methods: Amplified reference gene primers provided the basis for estimating nucleated cell counts. This table comes from immunoSEQ multiplex PCR, and its TCRdb copy is limited to in-frame clones, with some not included. V and J calls and clone size come straight from that table; D and trimming were deduced from the DNA. In the table there are roughly 150,000 clones, around four fifths of which are singletons. The CDR3 loop spans 14 amino acids. V lost 4 bases, J lost 6 bases, and 7 bases stayed unmatched. The germline V gene has CDR1 SEHNR and CDR2 FQNEAQ (reference sequence). This clone showed up just a few times. It was during active infection that Seattle patients were enrolled and then longitudinally followed.

Sequencing was done on a sample of peripheral blood. The TCR sequence derives from an elderly woman with COVID-19, enrolled during active disease. The chain is built from TRBV7-9 and TRBJ2-7; 9 bases fit TRBD1. Written as DNA, the CDR3 is TGTGCCAGCAGCTCCCGGGACAGGGATATCGAGCAGTACTTC. Translated, it gives CASSSRDRDIEQYF.